This entry is about one T cell receptor (beta chain). Per the original methods: It was from reference gene primer amplification that nucleated cell counts were estimated. Data came from immunoSEQ multiplex PCR; TCRdb stores just in-frame clones and leaves some out. For V, J and clone size, that table is used; D and trimming come from the DNA. The data show roughly 440,000 clones, with about 91% seen just once and around an eighth held by the top ten. Trimming pared 0 bases from V and 8 bases from J, leaving 19 bases between. Per the germline V gene, CDR1 is MNHEY and CDR2 is SVGEGT. CDR3 length: 16 residues. The entry originates in a study of blood T cell repertoires in COVID-19. About the research overall: T cells, B-cell-depleted T cells, or PBMCs provided the cDNA or gDNA that served as material.

The chain has TRBV6-2 or TRBV6-3 and TRBJ1-2; D uncertain. The sample taken for sequencing was peripheral blood. The clonotype comes from a woman between 45 and 60 years old with COVID-19, enrolled during active disease. The CDR3, as DNA: TGTGCCAGCAGTTACTCGGGTGGCCCGGAGGGCCGGGGCTACACCTTC. Translated: CASSYSGGPEGRGYTF.